The clone carrying this T cell receptor beta chain was observed a single time. The antigen remains unidentified. This sample is part of a study of cytomegalovirus exposure and HLA in healthy donors. Study-level findings and limits: While the bulk of TCR sequences proved rare, some public TCRs turned up in many donors.

The germline V and J ends were trimmed by 2 bases and 5 bases, with 18 bases remaining between them. The germline V gene has CDR1 GTSNPN and CDR2 SVGIG (reference sequence). CDR3 length equals 15 residues. Libraries were prepared by immunoSEQ multiplex PCR; TCRdb keeps only in-frame clonotypes and omits some of them. Of 90,000 to 100,000 clones in the sample, approximately 94% were seen once. The V gene is TRBV30, the J gene TRBJ1-2; tentative D call: TRBD1 (5 bases). Sequencing was performed on PBMCs. The TCR comes from a woman aged 25-40 years in good health and CMV-seropositive. CDR3 in DNA: TGTGCCTGGAGTAGCCGACAGCTTTTCGGGTATGGCTACACCTTC. Translation: CAWSSRQLFGYGYTF. The full variable domain, its missing parts supplied by reference TRBV30 and TRBJ1-2, is SQTIHQWPATLVQPVGSPLSLECTVEGTSNPNLYWYRQAAGRGLQLLFYSVGIGQISSEVPQNLSASRPQDRQFILSSKKLLLSDSGFYLCAWSSRQLFGYGYTFGSGTRLTVV.